The T cell receptor (beta chain) under discussion was sequenced for a study of blood T cells in healthy people across ages. Trimming took 6 bases from V and 3 from J, leaving 11 bases between them. The CDR3 is 13 amino acids. Germline CDR1 and CDR2: SQVTM and ANQGSEA. A sample-barcoded 5' primer and a J-beta primer mix were used in a second PCR of about 7 to 11 cycles. TCRdb re-called the 5' RACE reads with MiXCR, one entry per CDR3 protein. The sample includes 500,000 to 550,000 distinct CDR3 sequences, nearly 25% seen only once; the top ten take approximately 10%. These data were also reused for a study on T cells of mothers and their children.

J is TRBJ1-4 and V is TRBV29-1, with D possibly TRBD1 on 6 matching bases. Sequencing used blood. This TCR was recovered from a boy aged 5-17 years in good health. Written as DNA, the CDR3 is TGCAGCGTAGGACAGATGGCTAATGAAAAACTGTTTTTT. Translated, it gives CSVGQMANEKLFF.